Presented here are 23 T cell receptor beta chains from one specimen sequenced in a study of T cell repertoires in cytomegalovirus infection. Their recognized antigens are unknown. TCRdb re-analysed the reads in MiXCR, keeping a single row per CDR3 protein. The sample contains tens of thousands of distinct CDR3 sequences, under 20% of which appear only once. The sequenced sample was CD8+ T cells from cultured PBMCs, obtained from culture after CMV antigen stimulation. Every receptor here comes from a human donor in good health (CMV status not recorded). Some clones in this sample may be carry-over from other donors' samples.

This clonotype was seen at least ten times. The chain links TRBV11-2 to TRBJ2-2, with no clear D. V lost 1 base and J 4 bases, leaving 13 bases between the germline ends. The germline V gene has CDR1 SGHAT and CDR2 FQNNGV. This CDR3 spans 16 amino acids. The CDR3 sequence is CASSLGPYDTTGELFF. CDR3 coding DNA: TGTGCCAGCAGCTTAGGCCCATACGACACCACCGGGGAGCTGTTTTTT.

Remarks on this clonotype: It may be a read error: a sequence one base away is much more abundant. V gene TRBV7-7 combines with J gene TRBJ2-1, with 11 bases lining up with TRBD2. The CDR3 runs 16 residues. The germline CDR1 and CDR2 sequences are SSHAT and FNYEAQ (reference sequence). This chain's CDR3 is CASSGASGRHNNEQFF. In nucleotides, the CDR3 is TGTGCTAGCAGCGGGGCTAGCGGGAGGCATAACAATGAGCAGTTCTTC.

This clonotype has a count of ten or more. V is TRBV7-9 and J is TRBJ2-1, with D perhaps matching TRBD2 (8 bases). The V gene lost 5 bases and the J gene lost 3 bases, with 23 bases spanning the gap. The V gene's germline CDR1 is SEHNR and CDR2 FQNEAQ (reference sequence). The CDR3 contains 18 residues. CDR3 DNA: TGTGCCAGCAGCCTCCTAAGGGGGCCGGGGGGGGACTACAATGAGCAGTTCTTC. Its protein product is CASSLLRGPGGDYNEQFF.

There are a few counts of this clonotype. This chain uses TRBV11-2 with TRBJ2-1, with TRBD2 matching over 7 bases. Germline V gene data show CDR1 as SGHAT and CDR2 as FQNNGV. This CDR3 comprises 15 residues. V lost 1 base and J lost 5; bases outside the gene matches: 5. CDR3 region: CASSLGASGDNEQFF. DNA for the CDR3: TGTGCCAGCAGCTTAGGGGCTAGCGGAGACAATGAGCAGTTCTTC.

This clonotype was counted a single time. V and J are TRBV6-8 and TRBJ2-5; possible D gene TRBD1, 6 bases. V gave up 5 bases and J gave up 3 bases, with 16 bases separating them. The germline V gene encodes CDR1 MNHGY and CDR2 SAAAGT. The CDR3 runs 15 residues. CDR3 nucleotide sequence: TGTGCCAGCAGTCTACCCTCAACAGGGAAAGAGACCCAGTACTTC. As protein: CASSLPSTGKETQYF.

Turning to this clonotype: Just one base apart from a much larger clone, this may be a read error. The chain employs TRBV11-3 and TRBJ2-3, with D unresolved. The V end was cut by 5 bases, the J end by 1 base, with 16 bases between. The CDR3 runs 16 residues. Per germline, CDR1 SGHNT and CDR2 YENEEA. The CDR3 sequence is CASSVWGAYGTDTQYF. The CDR3 DNA follows: TGTGCCAGCAGCGTTTGGGGTGCGTACGGCACAGATACGCAGTATTTT. Full variable domain (remainder filled in from reference TRBV11-3 and TRBJ2-3): EAGVVQSPRYKIIEKKQPVAFWCNPISGHNTLYWYLQNLGQGPELLIRYENEEAVDDSQLPKDRFSAERLKGVDSTLKIQPAELGDSAVYLCASSVWGAYGTDTQYFGPGTRLTVL.

As to this clonotype: This may be a read error: a much more frequent sequence differs by one nucleotide. The chain employs TRBV5-1 and TRBJ2-7; 8 bases line up with TRBD1. This CDR3 comprises 13 residues. After removal of 4 bases from V and 8 bases from J, the junction contained 8 bases not matched to a gene. Per germline, CDR1 SGHRS and CDR2 YFSETQ. CDR3 amino acids: CASSPGTGFKQYF. CDR3 coding DNA: TGCGCCAGCAGCCCCGGGACAGGCTTCAAGCAGTACTTC.

J is TRBJ2-2 and V is TRBV9, with 8 nucleotides matching TRBD2. This CDR3 is built from 16 residues. With V trimmed by 1 base and J by 6 bases, 8 bases remained unmatched. Germline V gene data show CDR1 as SGDLS and CDR2 as YYNGEE. The CDR3 DNA sequence: TGTGCCAGCAGCGTATGGAGCGGGAGTGAAGCCGGGGAGCTGTTTTTT. It codes for CASSVWSGSEAGELFF. Filled out from reference TRBV9 and TRBJ2-2, the complete variable domain reads DSGVTQTPKHLITATGQRVTLRCSPRSGDLSVYWYQQSLDQGLQFLIQYYNGEERAKGNILERFSAQQFPDLHSELNLSSLELGDSALYFCASSVWSGSEAGELFFGEGSRLTVL.

This clonotype appeared a few times. The V and J genes are TRBV19 and TRBJ1-6; TRBD1 might be the D (5 bases). Looked up from germline, CDR1 is LNHDA and CDR2 is SQIVND (reference sequence). The CDR3 is 14 amino acids. V gave up 7 bases and J gave up 7 bases, with 14 bases separating them. The CDR3 DNA reads as TGTGCCAGTAAGGGAGGGGCAAAGAATTCACCCCTCCACTTT. Its translation is CASKGGAKNSPLHF.

For this clonotype: Germline and junction disagree at one end, which may indicate a read error. The V and J genes are TRBV6-1 and TRBJ2-2, with TRBD1 matching 8 bases. The CDR3 loop spans 14 amino acids. Germline loops: CDR1 MNHNS, CDR2 SASEGT. The CDR3 nucleotides are TGTGCCACCAGTCCGACCCCAGGGGGCCGGGAGCTGTTTTTT. Protein: CATSPTPGGRELFF.

This clonotype appeared many times. The chain employs TRBV5-6 and TRBJ1-2; D is ambiguous. This CDR3 comprises 15 residues. V dropped 0 bases and J dropped 6 bases, with 15 bases sitting between them. Germline CDR1 is SGHDT and CDR2 is YYEEEE. CDR3 in DNA: TGTGCCAGCAGCTTGGGACCTCTAGTAGGTCATGGCTACACCTTC. It translates to CASSLGPLVGHGYTF.

This clonotype has ten or more counts. The genes are TRBV7-6 and TRBJ1-3; 8 nucleotides align to TRBD1. Germline V gene sequence: CDR1 SGHVS, CDR2 FNYEAQ. The CDR3 sequence is 16 residues long. V shed 5 bases, J shed 2 bases, and the junction held 8 bases outside the gene matches. The DNA of the CDR3 is TGTGCCAGCAGCGCGGACAGGGCATCGGCTGGAAACACCATATATTTT. This sequence encodes CASSADRASAGNTIYF.

This clonotype was counted many times. The chain is built from TRBV9 and TRBJ1-1; a possible D gene is TRBD1 (5 bases). Trimming took 0 bases from V and 0 from J, leaving 6 bases between them. This CDR3 spans 14 amino acids. Per germline, CDR1 SGDLS and CDR2 YYNGEE. CDR3 DNA: TGTGCCAGCAGCGTAGGACAGCTGAACACTGAAGCTTTCTTT. It encodes CASSVGQLNTEAFF. Full variable domain (outside the CDR3, taken from reference TRBV9 and TRBJ1-1): DSGVTQTPKHLITATGQRVTLRCSPRSGDLSVYWYQQSLDQGLQFLIQYYNGEERAKGNILERFSAQQFPDLHSELNLSSLELGDSALYFCASSVGQLNTEAFFGQGTRLTVV.

This clonotype was recorded a few times. The rearrangement uses TRBV7-6 and TRBJ2-5; 8 bases are a match to TRBD2. After removal of 5 bases from V and 2 bases from J, the junction contained 4 bases not matched to a gene. Germline assignment: CDR1 SGHVS and CDR2 FNYEAQ. The CDR3 is 14 residues long. The CDR3 loop reads CASSDGGVQETQYF. As DNA, the CDR3 is TGTGCCAGCAGCGACGGGGGGGTACAAGAGACCCAGTACTTC.

On this clonotype itself: The junction differs from germline at one of its ends, possibly a read error. The chain combines TRBV6-2 or TRBV6-3 with TRBJ2-3; 7 nucleotides line up with TRBD2. The CDR3 contains 15 residues. Germline assignment: CDR1 MNHEY and CDR2 SVGEGT. CDR3 loop: CANSEPGLSQDTQYF. CDR3 bases: TGTGCCAACAGTGAGCCGGGACTATCGCAAGATACGCAGTATTTT.

This clonotype was seen ten or more times. This chain links TRBV11-2 with TRBJ2-1; maybe TRBD2 (6 bases). V lost 4 bases and J 8 bases, leaving 12 bases between the germline ends. This CDR3 is built from 13 residues. Germline CDR1 reads SGHAT; CDR2 reads FQNNGV. The CDR3 reads CASSSELADEQFF. CDR3 sequence (DNA): TGTGCCAGCAGCTCCGAACTAGCTGATGAGCAGTTCTTC.

V gene TRBV19 combines with J gene TRBJ2-7; 11 positions match TRBD2. After removal of 4 bases from V and 4 bases from J, the junction contained 6 bases not matched to a gene. The CDR3 has 15 amino acids. Germline CDR1 is LNHDA and CDR2 is SQIVND (reference sequence). CDR3 sequence reads: CASSTTSGSLYEQYF. CDR3 sequence (DNA): TGTGCCAGTAGTACCACTAGCGGGAGCTTGTACGAGCAGTACTTC.

This clonotype was counted a few times. The chain links TRBV29-1 to TRBJ2-1, with 9 bases that match TRBD1. Germline CDR1 SQVTM, CDR2 ANQGSEA. The trim removed 5 bases at V and 15 bases at J, leaving 8 bases unmatched. The CDR3 sequence is 11 residues long. The CDR3 region has the DNA TGCAGCGTTTCAACAGGGGGCGATCTGTTCTTC. The encoded protein is CSVSTGGDLFF.

This clonotype was recorded many times. The CDR3 is CASSRGAGGSYEQYF. CDR3 DNA: TGTGCCAGCAGCCGGGGGGCAGGGGGCTCCTACGAGCAGTACTTC. This sequence joins TRBV7-2 and TRBJ2-7; D is possibly TRBD1 or TRBD2 (7 bases each). Trimming pared 5 bases from V and 0 bases from J, leaving 14 bases between. The CDR3 is 15 residues long. The germline gives CDR1 SGHTA, CDR2 FQGNSA.

This clonotype was counted at least ten times. V gene TRBV7-2 combines with J gene TRBJ2-4, with 9 bases that match TRBD1. This CDR3 has 15 amino acids. Trimming removed 5 bases from V and 6 bases from J; junction bases left unmatched: 8. CDR1 and CDR2 from the germline V gene are SGHTA and FQGNSA. The CDR3, as DNA: TGTGCCAGCAGCAAGCTGGGACAGGGAGGAAACATTCAGTACTTC. It encodes CASSKLGQGGNIQYF.

This clonotype showed up many times. The gene calls are TRBV7-2 and TRBJ1-1; weak D call: TRBD1 (5 bases). V gave up 5 bases and J gave up 5 bases, with 15 bases separating them. Germline CDR1 reads SGHTA; CDR2 reads FQGNSA. The CDR3 has 14 residues. DNA for the CDR3: TGTGCCAGCAGCCCCCAGGGTTCGGGGACTGAAGCTTTCTTT. Translation gives CASSPQGSGTEAFF.

As regards this clonotype: A read error may explain this, as a much larger clone is one base away. J is TRBJ1-4 and V is TRBV12-3 or TRBV12-4, with 9 bases lining up with TRBD1. With 10 bases clipped from V and 4 bases from J, the junction kept 7 bases outside the gene matches. The CDR3 has 14 amino acids. The CDR3 reads CATVPGQGNEKLFF. The DNA of the CDR3 is TGTGCCACCGTGCCGGGACAGGGTAATGAAAAACTGTTTTTT.

This chain connects TRBV20-1 to TRBJ2-7; D is perhaps TRBD2 (6 bases). V lost 1 base to trimming and J lost 3 bases, with 13 bases between them. Germline CDR1 DFQATT, CDR2 SNEGSKA (reference sequence). The CDR3 is 14 amino acids. DNA of the CDR3: TGCAGTGCTAGAGGACTAGATTCCTTCTACGAGCAGTACTTC. This sequence encodes CSARGLDSFYEQYF.